A single sample is the source of the 9 T cell receptor beta chains below, sequenced in a study of T cells in Graves' hyperthyroidism and ophthalmopathy. RNA transcripts served as the template for amplifying TCR beta CDR3 regions. When the TCR CDR3 underwent first-round RT-PCR, the HTBI primer set was used. TCRdb processed the multiplex PCR reads anew with MiXCR; each CDR3 protein has one entry. The sample consists of about 700,000 distinct CDR3 sequences, around 15% of them appearing once. Material for sequencing was blood. The source of these receptors is a young woman with Graves' hyperthyroidism.

The chain combines TRBV7-8 with TRBJ2-7; tentatively, D is TRBD2 (5 bases). This CDR3 spans 15 amino acids. Trimming shortened V by 2 bases and J by 3 bases, and 14 bases separated the two germline ends. The V gene's germline CDR1 is SGHVS and CDR2 FQNEAQ. This CDR3 is CASSLRGNEGYEQYF. CDR3 bases: TGTGCCAGCAGCTTACGGGGTAATGAGGGCTACGAGCAGTACTTC. Variable domain in full (rest from reference TRBV7-8 and TRBJ2-7): GAGVSQSPRYKVAKRGQDVALRCDPISGHVSLFWYQQALGQGPEFLTYFQNEAQLDKSGLPSDRFFAERPEGSVSTLKIQRTQQEDSAVYLCASSLRGNEGYEQYFGPGTRLTVT.

The chain is built from TRBV28 and TRBJ2-3; D might be TRBD1 (6 bases). V was shortened by 0 bases and J by 1 base, with 8 bases between the two germline ends. Germline CDR1 reads MDHEN; CDR2 reads SYDVKM. The CDR3 has 15 amino acids. The CDR3 DNA is TGTGCCAGCAGTTTATGGGGGGCGCGCACAGATACGCAGTATTTT. It is translated as CASSLWGARTDTQYF.

This clonotype appeared a few times. This rearrangement joins TRBV20-1 to TRBJ2-5, with 7 bases that match TRBD2. The CDR3 is 16 amino acids. Trimming removed 3 bases from V and 5 bases from J; junction bases left unmatched: 15. Germline V CDR1 and CDR2: DFQATT, SNEGSKA (reference sequence). The CDR3 DNA sequence: TGCAGTGCTAGTAATCACGCGGGAGTGCTTAAGGAGACCCAGTACTTC. This sequence encodes CSASNHAGVLKETQYF.

V is TRBV11-2 and J is TRBJ2-2; TRBD1 matches 7 bases. Germline trimming cut 1 base from V and 5 bases from J; bases unmatched to any gene: 10. The CDR3 is made up of 17 amino acids. Germline lookup yields CDR1 SGHAT and CDR2 FQNNGV. The CDR3 DNA follows: TGTGCCAGCAGCTTAGGACAGGGCGATAGCAGAACCGGGGAGCTGTTTTTT. Translating gives CASSLGQGDSRTGELFF.

Regarding this clonotype: This sequence may be a read error, since a much larger clone differs from it by one base. CDR3 nucleotide sequence: TGTGCCAGCAGCAACCCGGGACGGAGCTACGAGCAGTTCTTC. Its translation: CASSNPGRSYEQFF. The chain is built from TRBV7-9 and TRBJ2-1; the D gene could be TRBD1 or TRBD2 (5 bases each). The germline V and J ends were trimmed by 5 bases and 10 bases, with 18 bases remaining between them. Looked up from germline, CDR1 is SEHNR and CDR2 is FQNEAQ (reference sequence). The CDR3 has 14 amino acids.

The chain recombines TRBV12-5 with TRBJ1-1; no definite D call. Between the trimmed V and J ends, which lost 3 bases and 0 bases, there was a span of 5 bases. The CDR3 has 13 residues. CDR1 is LGHNT, CDR2 FRNRAP, per germline. This chain's CDR3 is CASGLEMNTEAFF. The CDR3 DNA follows: TGTGCTAGTGGTTTAGAAATGAACACTGAAGCTTTCTTT.

This clonotype occurred a few times. V is TRBV6-2 or TRBV6-3 and J is TRBJ1-2; a weak D match, TRBD1 (6 bases). The CDR3 loop spans 12 amino acids. V was clipped by 5 bases and J by 3 bases, with 7 bases between them. Germline CDR1 and CDR2: MNHEY and SVGEGT. For the CDR3, the DNA is TGTGCCAGCAGTGGGACACACTATGGCTACACCTTC. It yields the protein CASSGTHYGYTF.

A few counts support this clonotype. The chain employs TRBV28 and TRBJ2-1, with 7 bases identical to TRBD2. Germline assignment: CDR1 MDHEN and CDR2 SYDVKM. Losses at the gene ends were 2 bases for V and 4 bases for J; bases not matched to a gene: 11. The CDR3 consists of 17 residues. The CDR3 sequence is CASSLPLGGRIYNEQFF. In DNA form, the CDR3 reads TGTGCCAGCAGTTTACCCCTGGGAGGGAGGATTTACAATGAGCAGTTCTTC. Full variable domain (remainder filled in from reference TRBV28 and TRBJ2-1): DVKVTQSSRYLVKRTGEKVFLECVQDMDHENMFWYRQDPGLGLRLIYFSYDVKMKEKGDIPEGYSVSREKKERFSLILESASTNQTSMYLCASSLPLGGRIYNEQFFGPGTRLTVL.

This clonotype occurred many times. This rearrangement joins TRBV30 to TRBJ1-3; D perhaps matches TRBD1 (6 bases). This CDR3 has 17 amino acids. V lost 0 bases to trimming and J lost 5 bases, with 20 bases between them. Germline CDR1 and CDR2: GTSNPN and SVGIG (reference sequence). CDR3 loop: CAWSVGGGGLTRNTIYF. CDR3 nucleotide sequence: TGTGCCTGGAGTGTAGGGGGAGGGGGACTCACCCGAAACACCATATATTTT.